The clone carrying this TCR beta chain was seen repeatedly, ten times or more. Time point defined: persistent/refractory GD, antithyroid drugs over 5 years with positive TRAb. Extracted PBMC RNA gave rise to the TCR library. Nine milliliters of peripheral blood were taken and placed in EDTA tubes. The sample comes from a study of regulatory T cells in long-lasting Graves disease. Study-level background: Positivity for TSH receptor antibodies plus over 5 years of antithyroid drugs meant persistent Graves' disease.

Library construction for TCR beta used iRepertoire HTBI primers and Arm-PCR of CDR3 regions. MiXCR, applied by TCRdb to the multiplex PCR reads, yields one record per CDR3 protein. The sample has some 370,000 distinct CDR3 sequences; roughly 25% are singletons. Germline loops: CDR1 SEHNR, CDR2 FQNEAQ (reference sequence). CDR3 length equals 14 residues. V was shortened by 3 bases and J by 2 bases, with 10 bases between the two germline ends. Sequenced here: peripheral blood mononuclear cells (PBMCs), sampled when the disease was refractory, from a patient treated with antithyroid drugs. This TCR was sampled from a woman aged 40 to 49 with Graves disease. The chain couples TRBV7-9 to TRBJ2-5; unclear D gene. DNA of the CDR3: TGTGCCAGCAGCTTTGGAGATCATCAAGAGACCCAGTACTTC. Its translation is CASSFGDHQETQYF.